Listed below are T cell receptor beta chains from one sample, sequenced in a study of beta chain features in type 1 diabetes. Only in-frame clones appear in the TCRdb table, and some are missing; sequencing was by immunoSEQ multiplex PCR. The sample contains 200,000 to 250,000 clones, about 30% of which appear only once. Source material: central memory CD4+ T cells from blood. These receptors were taken from a man aged 25-45 years in good health. The CDR3 runs from the conserved cysteine through the conserved F or W. The D gene is left open where the match is weak. Size tells how often a clone was seen (once, few, many) or the class of an expanded clone, and some rows leave it out.

V gene	D gene	clone size	J gene	CDR3 DNA	CDR3 protein
TRBV6-5	.	.	TRBJ1-3	TGTGCCAGCAGCCCCTCCGGTTTGGCTGGAAACACCATATATTTT	CASSPSGLAGNTIYF
TRBV30	.	.	TRBJ1-1	TGTGCCTGGAGGAGGGAGTTGAGAACTGAAGCTTTCTTT	CAWRRELRTEAFF
TRBV18	TRBD1	.	TRBJ2-2	TGTGCCAGCTCACCCCCACAGGGGACAGGGAGAACCGGGGAGCTGTTTTTT	CASSPPQGTGRTGELFF
TRBV18	TRBD1	.	TRBJ1-5	TGTGCCAGCTCACCGGGACAGACTAGCAATCAGCCCCAGCATTTT	CASSPGQTSNQPQHF
TRBV19	TRBD1	.	TRBJ2-7	TGTGCCAGTAGTATAACCGGGACAGCTAGGGACGAGCAGTACTTC	CASSITGTARDEQYF
TRBV19	.	few	TRBJ2-1	TGTGCCAGTAGTATCGTAGGGACTGATTACAATGAGCAGTTCTTC	CASSIVGTDYNEQFF
TRBV5-4	.	once	TRBJ2-7	TGTGCCAGCAGCTTGGTTGTGGGCCACGAGCAGTACTTC	CASSLVVGHEQYF
TRBV29-1	.	many	TRBJ2-5	TGCAGCGTTGTGAAGAGGCAGACCCAGTACTTC	CSVVKRQTQYF
TRBV4-3	.	few	TRBJ2-1	TGCGCCAGCAGCCAAGATGTGGGTGAGCAGTTCTTC	CASSQDVGEQFF
TRBV5-1	.	.	TRBJ2-3	TGCGCCAGCAGCTTTCCCACAGATACGCAGTATTTT	CASSFPTDTQYF
TRBV10-3	TRBD1	.	TRBJ2-1	TGTGCCATCAGCAGAAGTACGACAGGGGCGGCCTACAATGAGCAGTTCTTC	CAISRSTTGAAYNEQFF
TRBV15	TRBD2	.	TRBJ2-5	TGTGCCACCAGCAGAGCGGATAGCGGGGGGCAAGAGACCCAGTACTTC	CATSRADSGGQETQYF
TRBV29-1	.	.	TRBJ1-4	TGCAGCGTTAACCGGGACGGTGCAACTAATGAAAAACTGTTTTTT	CSVNRDGATNEKLFF
TRBV27	.	.	TRBJ2-5	TGTGCCAGCAGTTTATGGGGGCGTGAGACCCAGTACTTC	CASSLWGRETQYF
TRBV30	.	few	TRBJ2-6	TGTGCCTGGAGTTTTGGGGCTGGGGCCAACGTCCTGACTTTC	CAWSFGAGANVLTF
TRBV7-2	.	few	TRBJ2-1	TGTGCCAGCAGCTTAGCTGGGGGGCGGAGGTTGAATGAGCAGTTCTTC	CASSLAGGRRLNEQFF
TRBV5-1	TRBD1	.	TRBJ2-7	TGCGCCAGCAGCTTGGTAGGGGGCGCATACCAAGACGAGCAGTACTTC	CASSLVGGAYQDEQYF
TRBV14	TRBD2	many	TRBJ2-1	TGTGCCAGCAGACGGACTAGCGGGGCATTCTCGGAGCAGTTCTTC	CASRRTSGAFSEQFF
TRBV7-2	.	few	TRBJ2-1	TGTGCCAGCAGCCCCGGCGGGGTAAATGAGCAGTTCTTC	CASSPGGVNEQFF
TRBV5-1	TRBD1	.	TRBJ2-1	TGCGCCAGCAGCCCCGGGACAGGGGGCTCCAATGAGCAGTTCTTC	CASSPGTGGSNEQFF
TRBV11-3	.	.	TRBJ2-1	TGTGCCAGCAGTCTAAGTAATTCCTACAATGAGCAGTTCTTC	CASSLSNSYNEQFF
TRBV11-2	.	.	TRBJ2-5	TGTGCCAGCAGCCCCACCCCGGGGGTGGGGACCCAGTACTTC	CASSPTPGVGTQYF
TRBV5-4	.	.	TRBJ2-1	TGTGCCAGCAGCCAAGATTCTTTAGCGACAAATGAGCAGTTCTTC	CASSQDSLATNEQFF
TRBV29-1	TRBD2	few	TRBJ2-2	TGCAGCGTTCGTAGCGGGGCGAACACCGGGGAGCTGTTTTTT	CSVRSGANTGELFF
TRBV10-1	.	few	TRBJ1-4	TGCGCCAGCAGTGACGGCACAGCGGCGAATGAAAAACTGTTTTTT	CASSDGTAANEKLFF
TRBV7-2	.	few	TRBJ2-3	TGTGCCAGCTCCCCTCCCTCTTATACGCAGTATTTT	CASSPPSYTQYF
TRBV18	.	few	TRBJ2-1	TGTGCCAGCTCACTGGCCGGGTCGACCTCAAACAATGAGCAGTTCTTC	CASSLAGSTSNNEQFF
TRBV5-1	.	.	TRBJ2-6	TGCGCCAGCAGCTTGGACAGGTTCTCTGGGGCCAACGTCCTGACTTTC	CASSLDRFSGANVLTF
TRBV10-3	TRBD1	many	TRBJ2-7	TGTGCCATCAGTGAGATAGGGACAGGGGATGGGGAGCAGTACTTC	CAISEIGTGDGEQYF
TRBV20-1	.	.	TRBJ2-5	TGCAGTGCTAAGGGTGGGGAGACCCAGTACTTC	CSAKGGETQYF
TRBV6-5	.	.	TRBJ1-1	TGTGCCAGCAGTGAAGGGGGGAAGAACACTGAAGCTTTCTTT	CASSEGGKNTEAFF
TRBV5-4	.	.	TRBJ2-5	TGTGCCAGCACTCCTTACCCAGATTCCGGGGAGACCCAGTACTTC	CASTPYPDSGETQYF
TRBV30	.	few	TRBJ2-5	TGTGCCTGGAGTGTACCAGGGGCCCAGTACTTC	CAWSVPGAQYF
TRBV9	TRBD1	few	TRBJ1-1	TGTGCCAGCAGCCCGAGGACAGGGAAGGACACTGAAGCTTTCTTT	CASSPRTGKDTEAFF
TRBV14	.	.	TRBJ2-7	TGTGCCAGCAGCCGGCTACCTTACGAGCAGTACTTC	CASSRLPYEQYF
TRBV27	.	.	TRBJ2-5	TGTGCCAGCAGTTCGACACCTCGAAGCGGTCAAGAGACCCAGTACTTC	CASSSTPRSGQETQYF
TRBV6-6	.	.	TRBJ2-7	TGTGCCACCAGGTGGGGGAGCTCCTACGAGCAGTACTTC	CATRWGSSYEQYF
TRBV5-1	.	few	TRBJ2-5	TGCGCCAGCAGCTTGGATGGCGGCCAAGAGACCCAGTACTTC	CASSLDGGQETQYF
TRBV5-1	.	few	TRBJ2-1	TGCGCCAGCAGCTTTGACGGAGCCTCCTACAATGAGCAGTTCTTC	CASSFDGASYNEQFF
TRBV9	.	.	TRBJ2-3	TGTGCCAGCAGCGTAAACCAGGGGTCGGGCGGGACAGATACGCAGTATTTT	CASSVNQGSGGTDTQYF
TRBV9	TRBD1	.	TRBJ1-2	TGTGCCAGCAGCGCCCAAGCCGGGACAGGGAGTGGCTACACCTTC	CASSAQAGTGSGYTF
TRBV2	TRBD1	.	TRBJ2-1	TGTGCCAGCAGTGAGGACAGGCTCACCTACAATGAGCAGTTCTTC	CASSEDRLTYNEQFF
TRBV5-4	TRBD2	many	TRBJ2-1	TGTGCCAGCAGCTTGGGGGCAGCGGGAGGCTGGAATGAGCAGTTCTTC	CASSLGAAGGWNEQFF
TRBV30	TRBD1	few	TRBJ1-5	TGTGCCTGTAGTGAGGGGGCGCGGGGTCATAGCAATCAGCCCCAGCATTTT	CACSEGARGHSNQPQHF
TRBV18	.	few	TRBJ2-6	TGTGCCAGCTCCCCAGGCAGGGTACCGGGGGCCAACGTCCTGACTTTC	CASSPGRVPGANVLTF
TRBV30	.	few	TRBJ2-7	TGTGCCTGGGGACTGGCCTCCTACGAGCAGTACTTC	CAWGLASYEQYF